This record concerns one T cell receptor beta chain sequence. Its antigen is unidentified. immunoSEQ v3.0 was run at survey level. TCRdb keeps only in-frame clones here, not all; method: immunoSEQ multiplex PCR. The sample lists around 36,000 clones, roughly 74% occurring once. These data are taken from a study of long-term antiretroviral therapy in people with HIV. Study findings and constraints: Dominating the repertoire at all time points were the clones that expanded before ART. Controls had broader CDR3 length ranges than HIV repertoires did. Transplant-donor-level diversity was not reached after ART, though diversity increased.

V was clipped by 2 bases and J by 8 bases, with 19 bases between them. The CDR3 length is 16 residues. Germline V gene sequence: CDR1 MNHNS, CDR2 SASEGT. Every one of the participants with HIV received treatment in the United States. The chain has TRBV6-1 and TRBJ1-5, with D possibly being TRBD1 (5 bases). This sequence was found in a man between 45 and 60 years old with HIV. The sequencing used unsorted PBMCs, collected 3 years after starting antiretroviral therapy. CDR3 protein: CASSELGWGGSKPQHF. Written as DNA, the CDR3 is TGTGCCAGCAGTGAATTAGGCTGGGGGGGAAGCAAGCCCCAGCATTTT.